This T cell receptor (beta chain) was observed in a study of human T cells and chemical hapten exposure. Time point indicated: pre-sensitization, week 0. The sample's treatment: therapeutic diphenylcyclopropenone sensitization with weekly scalp DPC. V was pared by 5 bases and J by 7 bases, with 18 bases between. This CDR3 has 15 residues. Germline lookup yields CDR1 SEHNR and CDR2 FQNEAQ (reference sequence). MiXCR, run by TCRdb on the RACE reads, gives a single entry per CDR3 protein. The sample shows 350,000 to 450,000 distinct CDR3 sequences, 5.1% of them seen only once. This sample comprised whole blood, obtained in connection with sensitization to the hapten diphenylcyclopropenone (DPC). The receptor was derived from a woman in her forties or fifties with alopecia areata. Some clones in this sample may be carry-over from other donors' samples. The V call is TRBV7-9, the J call TRBJ2-4; D is uncertain. CDR3 coding DNA: TGTGCCAGCAGCCGTGGGCCGGAGCTAGAGAACATTCAGTACTTC. It specifies CASSRGPELENIQYF.